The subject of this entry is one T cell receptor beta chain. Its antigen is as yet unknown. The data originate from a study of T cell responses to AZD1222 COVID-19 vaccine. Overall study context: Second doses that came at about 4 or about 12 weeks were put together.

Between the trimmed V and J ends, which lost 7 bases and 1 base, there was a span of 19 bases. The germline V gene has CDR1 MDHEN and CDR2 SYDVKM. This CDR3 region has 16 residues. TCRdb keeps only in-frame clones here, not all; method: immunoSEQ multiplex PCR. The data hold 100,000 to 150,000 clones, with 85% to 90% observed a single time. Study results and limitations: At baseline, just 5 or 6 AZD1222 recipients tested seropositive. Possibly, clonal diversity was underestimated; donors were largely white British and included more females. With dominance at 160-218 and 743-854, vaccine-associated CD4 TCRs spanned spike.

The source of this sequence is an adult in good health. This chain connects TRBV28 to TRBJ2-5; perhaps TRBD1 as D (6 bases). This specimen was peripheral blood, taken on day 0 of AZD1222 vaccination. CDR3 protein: CASNVRGTGIQETQYF. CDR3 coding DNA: TGTGCCAGCAACGTTCGAGGTACAGGGATCCAAGAGACCCAGTACTTC.